The clone carrying this TCR beta chain was seen ten or more times. Its specificity is unknown. This entry is derived from a study of T-cell memory formation after mild COVID-19. Overall study context: Clusters were largely donor specific. The study, taken as a whole, reports: Later expanders leaned toward CD4+, whereas clones contracting from day 15 to 85 were balanced CD4/CD8. The pre-infection memory compartment contained some responding clones, suggesting cross-reactive memory joined. The authors did not confirm SARS-CoV-2 specificity of second-wave clones peaking day 37.

Germline CDR1 SGDLS, CDR2 YYNGEE. The CDR3 consists of 15 residues. Trimming cost V 4 bases and J 5 bases; bases outside gene matches: 10. TCRdb reanalysed the 5' RACE reads using MiXCR and keeps one entry per CDR3 protein. This table has over 500,000 distinct CDR3 sequences, 17% appearing once. The sample taken for sequencing was PBMCs or a T cell subset sorted from them (not recorded which). The receptor comes from an adult woman who had mild COVID-19 (a few samples of this study predate the infection). Cell type and time point are not known. This sequence joins TRBV9 and TRBJ1-1; 8 nucleotides line up with TRBD1. CDR3 DNA: TGTGCCAGCAGCCCCCGGACAGGGAGGAATACTGAAGCTTTCTTT. This encodes CASSPRTGRNTEAFF.